This T cell receptor beta chain was obtained from a study of graft-versus-host responses after intestinal transplantation. Study at large: Recipients underwent multivisceral, liver-intestinal, or isolated intestinal transplants.

Points on this clone: What it binds is unknown.

CDR3 size: 14 residues. In germline, CDR1 is MNHEY, CDR2 SMNVEV (reference sequence). V dropped 0 bases and J dropped 6; count of bases not matched to a gene: 3. The table came from immunoSEQ multiplex PCR; TCRdb's copy has only in-frame clones and leaves some out. The table includes some 110,000 clones, approximately 93% detected once. The sequence came from a human donor who was the organ donor for an intestinal transplant. The sample in question was unstimulated CD8+ T cells sorted from spleen or lymph node cells, obtained before transplant. The chain combines TRBV27 with TRBJ1-2; 8 bases fit TRBD1. CDR3 region: CASSLSTDRDGYTF. CDR3 in DNA: TGTGCCAGCAGTTTATCGACGGACAGGGATGGCTACACCTTC.